The 4 T cell receptor beta chains below were found in one sample sequenced in a study of shared clonotypes between healthy human individuals. The data were produced by immunoSEQ multiplex PCR, yet TCRdb's version contains in-frame clones alone and is incomplete. Among about 2.4 million clones listed, approximately 93% were seen once. The source material was naive CD4+ T cells from PBMCs. The sample's subset: CD45RA+ positively selected. All receptors derive from a man younger than 30 in good health. Some clones in this sample may be carry-over from other donors' samples.

V gene TRBV9 combines with J gene TRBJ1-1; 7 bases align to TRBD1. V shed 3 bases, J shed 5 bases, and the junction held 10 bases outside the gene matches. CDR1 and CDR2 (germline): SGDLS, YYNGEE. This CDR3 is built from 15 residues. The CDR3 reads CASSGTGAAWTEAFF. In DNA, the CDR3 is TGTGCCAGCAGCGGGACAGGTGCGGCGTGGACTGAAGCTTTCTTT. Variable domain in full (rest from reference TRBV9 and TRBJ1-1): DSGVTQTPKHLITATGQRVTLRCSPRSGDLSVYWYQQSLDQGLQFLIQYYNGEERAKGNILERFSAQQFPDLHSELNLSSLELGDSALYFCASSGTGAAWTEAFFGQGTRLTVV.

The chain employs TRBV5-1 and TRBJ2-5, with D perhaps matching TRBD2 (7 bases). The V gene's germline CDR1 is SGHRS and CDR2 YFSETQ. The CDR3 extends over 13 amino acids. The V end lost 5 bases, the J end lost 5 bases, and 13 bases lay between the germline ends. CDR3 protein: CASRGGPSETQYF. The CDR3 DNA follows: TGCGCCAGCAGGGGGGGGCCGAGTGAGACCCAGTACTTC.

This sequence joins TRBV5-1 and TRBJ2-2, with TRBD1 identical over 9 bases. Germline CDR1 SGHRS, CDR2 YFSETQ. Losses at the gene ends were 0 bases for V and 4 bases for J; bases not matched to a gene: 4. This CDR3 spans 16 amino acids. The CDR3 DNA is TGCGCCAGCAGCTTGGGTGGGACAGGGCTCACCGGGGAGCTGTTTTTT. It codes for CASSLGGTGLTGELFF.

The chain links TRBV5-4 to TRBJ2-7, with D tentatively TRBD1 (7 bases). Germline CDR1 is SGHNT and CDR2 is YYREEE (reference sequence). The CDR3 extends over 15 amino acids. V lost 2 bases and J lost 5, with 17 bases in between. CDR3 sequence reads: CASSFTAGGTHEQYF. The CDR3 coding sequence is TGTGCCAGCAGCTTTACGGCAGGGGGGACTCACGAGCAGTACTTC.